This T cell receptor (beta chain) was recovered during a study of technical replicates of blood from a few donors. The assay was immunoSEQ multiplex PCR, and TCRdb's table has in-frame clones only and misses some. The sample yields 75,000 to 80,000 clones, approximately 94% seen once. The CDR3 totals 10 residues. The germline V gene encodes CDR1 MDHEN and CDR2 SYDVKM. Trimming left V 3 bases short and J 5 bases short, with 2 bases between. Sequenced sample: T cells isolated from PBMCs. The TCR originated in a human donor in good health. The gene calls are TRBV28 and TRBJ2-7; no clear D. CDR3 DNA: TGTGCCAGCAGTTTCAACGAGCAGTACTTC. Translated: CASSFNEQYF.